Listed here is a single TCR beta chain. The treatment denotes: 19 received Ad26.COV2.S at low or high dose, single or two shots; several received placebo; per-sample allocation not given. At day 63 after the first vaccine or placebo injection, samples were drawn. This table comes from immunoSEQ multiplex PCR, and its TCRdb copy is limited to in-frame clones, with some not included. The repertoire consists of hundreds of thousands of clones, with roughly nine tenths occurring once and the leading ten covering about 2.5%. The data originate from a study of Ad26.COV2.S vaccination and SARS-CoV-2 variants. The J segment lost 4 bases and the V segment lost 3 bases, leaving 13 bases of the junction unmatched. The CDR3 loop spans 18 amino acids. CDR1 LGHNT and CDR2 FRNRAP come from the germline V gene.

The chain uses TRBV12-5 and TRBJ2-3; the match to TRBD2 covers 10 bases. The sample here was peripheral blood, taken in a trial of Ad26.COV2.S vaccine versus placebo. This TCR came from a person between 18 and 65 years old who received the Ad26.COV2.S COVID-19 vaccine or a placebo. The CDR3 region is CASGFGQDSGGHPDTQYF. The CDR3 bases are TGTGCTAGTGGTTTCGGTCAGGATAGCGGGGGGCACCCAGATACGCAGTATTTT. Full variable domain (missing parts from reference TRBV12-5 and TRBJ2-3): DARVTQTPRHKVTEMGQEVTMRCQPILGHNTVFWYRQTMMQGLELLAYFRNRAPLDDSGMPKDRFSAEMPDATLATLKIQPSEPRDSAVYFCASGFGQDSGGHPDTQYFGPGTRLTVL.